The sequence of this T cell receptor (beta chain) was determined in a study of blood T cell repertoires in COVID-19. Original processing methods: Nucleated cell counts were estimated from reference gene primer amplification. The assay was immunoSEQ multiplex PCR, and TCRdb's table has in-frame clones only and misses some. The V and J calls and clone size come from that table; D and trimming were worked out from the DNA. Of 250,000 to 350,000 clones listed, 87% are singletons. The germline V gene has CDR1 LGHNA and CDR2 YSLEER. Trimming removed 2 bases from V and 1 base from J, with 11 bases in between. This CDR3 is 15 amino acids long.

J is TRBJ1-1 and V is TRBV4-3; D is unresolved. Sequencing was done on a sample of PBMCs or T cells enriched from blood (not recorded which). The source is a woman aged 30 to 39 who had recovered from COVID-19. CDR3 loop: CASSQTYRKNTEAFF. CDR3 bases: TGCGCCAGCAGCCAAACGTACAGAAAGAACACTGAAGCTTTCTTT.